The clone carrying this T cell receptor (beta chain) was detected many times. V was clipped by 4 bases and J by 1 base, with 11 bases between them. The CDR3 consists of 14 residues. Germline CDR1 and CDR2: SGHRS and YFSETQ. The sample is drawn from a study of T cells in Graves' hyperthyroidism and ophthalmopathy. Authors of the study amplified TCR beta CDR3 regions from RNA transcripts. With the HTBI primer set, the TCR CDR3 went through a first round of RT-PCR. TCRdb passed the multiplex PCR reads through MiXCR, listing each CDR3 protein once. Of approximately 330,000 distinct CDR3 sequences listed, around 20% were seen once; the top ten hold over 40%. Stability of Graves' hyperthyroidism was defined as absent ophthalmopathy progression within 18 months. The hyperthyroidism patients had all been newly diagnosed, and their disease duration was under 2 months. Their ages ranged from 18 to 65 years.

Sequencing used blood. The receptor comes from a woman aged 50 to 60 with Graves' hyperthyroidism. The chain carries TRBV5-1 and TRBJ1-2; D is unresolved. Written as DNA, the CDR3 is TGCGCCAGCAGCCTACCGGGAGTTAACTATGGCTACACCTTC. This encodes CASSLPGVNYGYTF.